The 27 T cell receptor beta chains below were found in one sample sequenced in a study of blood T cells in healthy people across ages. Combining a sample-barcoded 5' primer with a J-beta primer mix, a second PCR ran for roughly 7 to 11 cycles. TCRdb ran MiXCR on the 5' RACE reads and lists one entry per CDR3 protein. The sample contains 1.5 million to 2 million distinct CDR3 sequences, about 35% of which appear only once. The sample consisted of blood. The receptor set was obtained from a woman aged 30 to 39 in good health.

The chain recombines TRBV11-2 with TRBJ2-4; 7 positions agree with TRBD2. With the DNA end fitting TRBJ2-7 better, the J assignment may be wrong. Germline V lookup: CDR1 SGHAT, CDR2 FQNNGV. The CDR3 is made up of 13 amino acids. The CDR3 DNA follows: TGTGCCAGCAGAGGTCGGGGAGGGTACGAGCAGTACTTC. Amino acid sequence: CASRGRGGYEQYF.

This clonotype was detected a few times. The rearrangement links TRBV4-1 to TRBJ2-3; D gene ambiguous. Germline loops: CDR1 MGHRA, CDR2 YSYEKL. The CDR3 spans 13 residues. V was shortened by 0 bases and J by 4 bases, with 5 bases between the two germline ends. The CDR3 coding sequence is TGCGCCAGCAGCCAAGAAACCCCAGATACGCAGTATTTT. This translates into CASSQETPDTQYF.

The sample holds a few counts of this clonotype. This chain uses TRBV7-2 with TRBJ2-7; no reliable D call. The CDR3 runs 15 residues. Germline V lookup: CDR1 SGHTA, CDR2 FQGNSA. Trimming stripped 5 bases from V and 2 bases from J, with 16 bases between. The CDR3 spells CASSRESLVTYEQYF. The DNA for the CDR3 is TGTGCCAGCAGCCGCGAGTCTCTTGTCACCTACGAGCAGTACTTC. Based on the CDR3 plus reference TRBV7-2 and TRBJ2-7, the full variable domain is GAGVSQSPSNKVTEKGKDVELRCDPISGHTALYWYRQSLGQGLEFLIYFQGNSAPDKSGLPSDRFSAERTGGSVSTLTIQRTQQEDSAVYLCASSRESLVTYEQYFGPGTRLTVT.

This clonotype turned up a few times. The genes are TRBV2 and TRBJ2-5; D is uncertain. The V gene lost 11 bases and the J gene lost 5 bases, with 18 bases spanning the gap. Germline V gene sequence: CDR1 SNHLY, CDR2 FYNNEI. The CDR3 extends over 13 amino acids. CDR3 in DNA: TGTGCCGGCAAAGGCTCTTCCTCGGAGACCCAGTACTTC. This translates into CAGKGSSSETQYF.

The chain recombines TRBV7-2 with TRBJ2-1; the match to TRBD1 covers 9 bases. V was pared by 5 bases and J by 6 bases, with 8 bases of the junction left unmatched. Germline V gene data show CDR1 as SGHTA and CDR2 as FQGNSA. The CDR3 has 15 amino acids. The CDR3 region has the DNA TGTGCCAGCAGCCTCCGGGACAGGGCTATCAATGAGCAGTTCTTC. As protein: CASSLRDRAINEQFF.

With respect to this clonotype: One base away lies a much larger clone, so this may be a sequencing read error. This chain connects TRBV6-5 to TRBJ2-1; D tentatively reads TRBD1 or TRBD2 (6 bases each). CDR1 MNHEY and CDR2 SVGAGI come from the germline V gene. The CDR3 sequence is 13 residues long. Trimming cost V 4 bases and J 6 bases, with 10 bases left between them. The CDR3: CASSCGGGNEQFF. CDR3 nucleotides: TGTGCCAGCAGTTGCGGAGGGGGCAATGAGCAGTTCTTC.

This clonotype occurred a few times. The chain links TRBV7-6 to TRBJ2-1; a possible D gene is TRBD2 (6 bases). This CDR3 has 17 residues. Germline CDR1 is SGHVS and CDR2 is FNYEAQ. Trimming stripped 2 bases from V and 4 bases from J, with 18 bases between. For the CDR3, the DNA is TGTGCCAGCAGCTTAATAGGAGGGATACACCAGTACAATGAGCAGTTCTTC. This sequence encodes CASSLIGGIHQYNEQFF.

J is TRBJ2-3 and V is TRBV4-3; TRBD1 or TRBD2 may be the D gene (5 bases each). The CDR3 runs 19 residues. Between the trimmed V and J ends, which lost 1 base and 3 bases, there was a span of 23 bases. CDR1 LGHNA and CDR2 YSLEER come from the germline V gene. The CDR3, as DNA: TGCGCCAGCAGCCAAGCTCACAAACCGGGACCACGTACGACAGATACGCAGTATTTT. It codes for CASSQAHKPGPRTTDTQYF.

The rearrangement uses TRBV6-1 and TRBJ2-7; 12 bases are a match to TRBD2. The junction had 14 bases not matched to a gene; V was cut back by 5 bases and J by 0 bases. The CDR3 contains 19 residues. Looked up from germline, CDR1 is MNHNS and CDR2 is SASEGT. The CDR3 loop reads CASSPSLAGGSRSSYEQYF. DNA of the CDR3: TGTGCCAGCAGTCCATCTCTAGCGGGAGGGTCCAGGAGCTCCTACGAGCAGTACTTC.

This clonotype was seen a few times. J is TRBJ2-7 and V is TRBV20-1; 7 bases are a match to TRBD1. The germline CDR1 and CDR2 sequences are DFQATT and SNEGSKA (reference sequence). V lost 6 bases and J lost 3; bases outside the gene matches: 11. This CDR3 spans 14 amino acids. The CDR3 bases are TGCAGTGCAGCCGCCGGGACAGCAAACTACGAGCAGTACTTC. It yields the protein CSAAAGTANYEQYF.

This clonotype appeared a few times. The rearrangement uses TRBV20-1 and TRBJ1-2; TRBD1 is a possible D gene (5 bases). This CDR3 is 16 amino acids long. Germline assignment: CDR1 DFQATT and CDR2 SNEGSKA (reference sequence). The V and J ends lost 3 bases and 12 bases respectively, with 29 bases between them. The CDR3 here is CSASNQRGRVGEGHTF. For the CDR3, the DNA is TGCAGTGCTAGCAATCAACGGGGCAGGGTAGGAGAGGGCCACACCTTC.

This clonotype was counted only a few times. The rearrangement links TRBV30 to TRBJ2-7; the D gene is possibly TRBD2 (6 bases). CDR3 size: 13 residues. CDR1 GTSNPN and CDR2 SVGIG come from the germline V gene (reference sequence). The V end lost 1 base, the J end lost 5 bases, and 12 bases lay between the germline ends. The CDR3 protein is CAWSDGRGNEQYF. CDR3 coding DNA: TGTGCCTGGAGTGACGGGAGAGGGAACGAGCAGTACTTC.

This clonotype was observed a handful of times. The chain combines TRBV15 with TRBJ1-2; D gene unclear. The length of the CDR3 is 16 residues. Germline V gene data show CDR1 as LNHNV and CDR2 as YYDKDF (reference sequence). V was shortened by 0 bases and J by 6 bases, with 17 bases between the two germline ends. The CDR3 reads CATSRDRIRGLHGYTF. Written as DNA, the CDR3 is TGTGCCACCAGCAGAGATCGAATAAGAGGGTTGCATGGCTACACCTTC.

The chain joins TRBV9 to TRBJ2-7, with no clear D. The CDR3 contains 14 residues. Germline CDR1 and CDR2: SGDLS and YYNGEE. Trimming removed 0 bases from V and 5 bases from J, with 12 bases in between. CDR3 in amino acids: CASSVGTIRNEQYF. DNA of the CDR3: TGTGCCAGCAGCGTAGGGACGATAAGGAACGAGCAGTACTTC.

This sequence joins TRBV5-1 and TRBJ2-4, with a tentative D call TRBD1 (5 bases). This CDR3 is 13 amino acids long. Germline CDR1 and CDR2: SGHRS and YFSETQ. The V end was cut by 0 bases, the J end by 15 bases, with 16 bases between. Written as DNA, the CDR3 is TGCGCCAGCAGCTTGGAGGTTGGCGACAGTGGGTACTTC. This codes for CASSLEVGDSGYF.

This sequence joins TRBV28 and TRBJ2-7; possibly TRBD2 for D (6 bases). Germline values: CDR1 MDHEN, CDR2 SYDVKM. This CDR3 spans 16 amino acids. Trimming removed 6 bases at V and 3 bases at J, with 21 bases between. The CDR3 DNA is TGTGCCAGCAGCCTTGGTGGTTCGCGGGGAATCTACGAGCAGTACTTC. Amino acids: CASSLGGSRGIYEQYF. Based on the CDR3 plus reference TRBV28 and TRBJ2-7, the full variable domain is DVKVTQSSRYLVKRTGEKVFLECVQDMDHENMFWYRQDPGLGLRLIYFSYDVKMKEKGDIPEGYSVSREKKERFSLILESASTNQTSMYLCASSLGGSRGIYEQYFGPGTRLTVT.

This clonotype showed up many times. The rearrangement uses TRBV29-1 and TRBJ2-7, with 12 bases aligning to TRBD1. Germline-derived CDR1 and CDR2 are SQVTM and ANQGSEA. Trimming at V came to 5 bases and at J to 7 bases, leaving 6 bases not matched to a gene. The CDR3 loop spans 13 amino acids. Here the CDR3 DNA reads TGCAGCGTTTCGGGACAGGGGGCGCGGGAGCAGTACTTC. This sequence encodes CSVSGQGAREQYF.

In its sample, this clonotype was seen many times. The chain employs TRBV20-1 and TRBJ2-1; 10 nucleotides agree with TRBD2. V was clipped by 0 bases and J by 6 bases; unmatched bases: 8. The CDR3 has 16 amino acids. The germline gives CDR1 DFQATT, CDR2 SNEGSKA (reference sequence). DNA for the CDR3: TGCAGTGCTAGAGATCGGTCCAGCGGGAGGGTCAATGAGCAGTTCTTC. Translating gives CSARDRSSGRVNEQFF.

This clonotype was detected a few times. The chain uses TRBV20-1 and TRBJ1-2, with 7 bases lining up with TRBD1. Unmatched junction bases numbered 11, after V lost 2 bases and J lost 11 bases. This CDR3 has 13 amino acids. CDR1 is DFQATT, CDR2 SNEGSKA, per germline (reference sequence). In nucleotides, the CDR3 is TGCAGTGCTAGATTACAGGGGTTTGGGGAATACACCTTC. Translation gives CSARLQGFGEYTF.

The chain has TRBV15 and TRBJ2-5; 7 bases match TRBD2. The better agreement between TRBJ2-7 and the DNA end casts doubt on the J call. CDR3 length equals 14 residues. Germline values: CDR1 LNHNV, CDR2 YYDKDF (reference sequence). CDR3 sequence (DNA): TGTGCCACCACCCTGGGGGAGGGAACCCACGAGCAGTACTTC. Translated, it gives CATTLGEGTHEQYF.

The table lists this clonotype with a few counts. The chain employs TRBV4-1 and TRBJ2-3, with 13 bases that match TRBD2. Germline V gene sequence: CDR1 MGHRA, CDR2 YSYEKL. The CDR3 length is 17 residues. V gave up 4 bases and J gave up 2 bases; unmatched junction bases: 6. The CDR3 DNA sequence: TGCGCCAGCAGCCGCACCGGGACTAGCGGGGCCACAGATACGCAGTATTTT. This gives the protein CASSRTGTSGATDTQYF.

For this clonotype: A junction boundary mismatches the germline segment, possibly from a read error. The CDR3 loop is CAGRYRGQETQYF. DNA for the CDR3: TGCGCCGGCAGGTACAGGGGGCAAGAGACCCAGTACTTC. J is TRBJ2-5 and V is TRBV10-1; 8 bases line up with TRBD1. CDR1 is WNHNN and CDR2 is SYGVQD in the germline V gene (reference sequence). The CDR3 is made up of 13 amino acids.

The chain employs TRBV27 and TRBJ2-7, with TRBD1 matching 8 bases. The CDR3 is 15 residues long. Germline trimming cut 5 bases from V and 7 bases from J; bases unmatched to any gene: 13. The germline V gene encodes CDR1 MNHEY and CDR2 SMNVEV (reference sequence). This CDR3 reads CASSQGPDRVWEQYF. The CDR3 DNA sequence: TGTGCCAGCAGTCAAGGCCCGGACAGGGTCTGGGAGCAGTACTTC.

This clonotype was found many times. This sequence joins TRBV3-1 and TRBJ2-7; D is unclear. Germline V gene lookup returns CDR1 LGHDT and CDR2 YNNKEL (reference sequence). CDR3 length equals 13 residues. The V end lost 4 bases, the J end lost 2 bases, and 9 bases lay between the germline ends. CDR3: CASSLRSTYEQYF. CDR3 coding DNA: TGTGCCAGCAGCCTCCGTAGCACCTACGAGCAGTACTTC.

On this clonotype itself: One end of the junction varies from germline; a read error may be responsible. V gene TRBV7-9 combines with J gene TRBJ2-1, with unresolved D. The CDR3 contains 18 residues. Germline V CDR1 and CDR2: SEHNR, FQNEAQ (reference sequence). The CDR3 is CASSSRFTRVGSYNERFF. Written as DNA, the CDR3 is TGTGCCAGCAGCTCCCGCTTCACCCGCGTAGGTTCCTACAATGAGCGGTTCTTC.

This chain's CDR3 is CSVRAVDSYNEQFF. The CDR3 coding sequence is TGCAGTGTTAGGGCGGTCGACTCCTACAATGAGCAGTTCTTC. This chain connects TRBV20-1 to TRBJ2-1; no firm D call. CDR1 is DFQATT and CDR2 is SNEGSKA in the germline V gene (reference sequence). This CDR3 is built from 14 residues. Trimming cost V 7 bases and J 0 bases, with 13 bases left between them.

The V gene is TRBV20-1, the J gene TRBJ1-2; D possibly corresponds to TRBD1 (6 bases). From germline, CDR1 is DFQATT and CDR2 SNEGSKA (reference sequence). The CDR3 has 14 residues. With 3 bases removed from V and 8 bases from J, the gap between germline ends came to 19 bases. This CDR3 is CSAREGRGAWGYTF. The CDR3 coding sequence is TGCAGTGCTAGGGAGGGTCGGGGGGCCTGGGGCTACACCTTC.